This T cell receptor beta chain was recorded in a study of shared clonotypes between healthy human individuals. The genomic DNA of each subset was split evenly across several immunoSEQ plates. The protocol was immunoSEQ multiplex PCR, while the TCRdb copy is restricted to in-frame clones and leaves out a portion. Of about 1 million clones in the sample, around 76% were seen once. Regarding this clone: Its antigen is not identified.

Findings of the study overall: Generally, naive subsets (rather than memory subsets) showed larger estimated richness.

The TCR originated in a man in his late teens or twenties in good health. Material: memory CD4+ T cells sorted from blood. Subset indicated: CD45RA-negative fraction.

CDR3 DNA sequence: TGCGCCAGCAGCTTGACGGCTACCGGGGAGCTGTTTTTT. It specifies CASSLTATGELFF. V is TRBV5-1 and J is TRBJ2-2; D remains unclear. The CDR3 is made up of 13 amino acids. V lost 1 base and J 5 bases, leaving 6 bases between the germline ends. Germline V CDR1 and CDR2: SGHRS, YFSETQ.